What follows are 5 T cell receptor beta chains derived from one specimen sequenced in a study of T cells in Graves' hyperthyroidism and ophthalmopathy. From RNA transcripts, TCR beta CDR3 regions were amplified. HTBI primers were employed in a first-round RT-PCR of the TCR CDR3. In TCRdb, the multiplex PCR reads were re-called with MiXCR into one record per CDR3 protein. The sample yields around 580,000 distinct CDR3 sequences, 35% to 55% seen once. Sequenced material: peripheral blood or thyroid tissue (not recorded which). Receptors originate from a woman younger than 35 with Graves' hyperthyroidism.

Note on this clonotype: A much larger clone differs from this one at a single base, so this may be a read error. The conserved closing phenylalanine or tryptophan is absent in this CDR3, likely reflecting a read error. In DNA, the CDR3 is TGTGCCAGCAGCTTAGAGCCATTGAACACTGAAGCTTTCCTT. It yields the protein CASSLEPLNTEAFL. The chain recombines TRBV5-4 with TRBJ1-1; D unclear. Per the germline V gene, CDR1 is SGHNT and CDR2 is YYREEE (reference sequence). The CDR3 length is 14 residues. Deletions cut 2 bases from V and 0 bases from J, with 8 bases between.

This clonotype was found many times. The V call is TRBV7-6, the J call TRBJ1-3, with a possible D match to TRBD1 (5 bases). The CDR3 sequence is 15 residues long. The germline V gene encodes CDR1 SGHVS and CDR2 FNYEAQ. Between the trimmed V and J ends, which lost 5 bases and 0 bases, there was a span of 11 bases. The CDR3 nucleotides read TGTGCCAGCAGCCCCGGGGCAAACTCTGGAAACACCATATATTTT. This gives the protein CASSPGANSGNTIYF.

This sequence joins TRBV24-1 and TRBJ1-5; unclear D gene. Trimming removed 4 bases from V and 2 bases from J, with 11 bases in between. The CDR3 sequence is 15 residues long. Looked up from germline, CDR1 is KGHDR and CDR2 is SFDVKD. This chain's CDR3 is CATSEGGRGNQPQHF. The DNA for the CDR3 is TGTGCCACCAGTGAAGGTGGGAGAGGCAATCAGCCCCAGCATTTT.

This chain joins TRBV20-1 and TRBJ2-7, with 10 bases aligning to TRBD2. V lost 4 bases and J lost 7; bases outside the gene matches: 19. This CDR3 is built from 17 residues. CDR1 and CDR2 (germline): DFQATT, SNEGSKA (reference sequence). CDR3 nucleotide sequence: TGCAGTGCTACCAATCGACTAGCGGGCGGTACCTACAATGAGCAGTACTTC. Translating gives CSATNRLAGGTYNEQYF.

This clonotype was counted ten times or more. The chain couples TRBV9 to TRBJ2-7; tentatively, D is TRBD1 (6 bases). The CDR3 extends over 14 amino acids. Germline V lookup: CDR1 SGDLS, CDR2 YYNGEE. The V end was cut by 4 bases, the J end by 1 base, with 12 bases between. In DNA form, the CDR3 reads TGTGCCAGCAGCCCCATAGGGGGTTCCTACGAGCAGTACTTC. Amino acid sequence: CASSPIGGSYEQYF.